Sequencing of this T cell receptor beta chain was carried out in a study of cytomegalovirus exposure and HLA in healthy donors (dated by TCRdb to 2016 to 2017). Study-level background: An earlier analysis of around 600 of the donors reported roughly 270 Gb of sequence data and 100 million to 140 million unique TCR beta sequences from 150 million to 200 million T cells. An early release covering roughly 640 HLA-typed donors comprised roughly 300 gigabases of sequencing data and tens of millions of unique TCR sequences. The genetic ancestry cluster associated with self-reported Caucasian donors included 70% to 85% of the 398 genotyped donors. The study was designed to test whether signatures of past pathogen exposure could be identified by cataloging public T cell receptors. The study profiled the T cell repertoires of 550 to 700 subjects by immunosequencing and related them to cytomegalovirus serostatus. Along with the roughly 670-subject first cohort, a separate validation cohort of over a hundred different subjects was used. High-throughput TCR immunosequencing, statistical association of individual TCRs with disease status, and machine learning were combined to predict cytomegalovirus infection status. To study patterns of TCR occurrence, a later analysis re-analyzed previously published TCR beta repertoires from just over 650 donors and added high-resolution HLA genotyping. The later analysis used no new phenotypic data to find candidate immune exposures, relying instead on TCR beta sequences and their occurrence across donors. An earlier analysis of about 600 of the donors used high-throughput TCR beta sequencing to judge whether each TCR beta V gene segment behaved as functional or pseudogenic. Donor age, sex, ethnicity and CMV serostatus were collected together with the repertoire data. Genome-wide SNP genotypes for about 65% of the roughly 700 donors were used in a later genetic analysis, which treated that subset as a discovery cohort. Every discovery cohort repertoire had been produced on one sequencing platform. Both class I and class II loci were covered by HLA typing, at four-digit resolution. The number of donors typed differed by locus, with about 629-630 for A, B, C, DRB1 and DQB1, over 500 for DQA1, 600 to 610 for DPA1, and under 490 for DPB1. Several DR-DQ haplotypes were handled as single units for association and clustering because linkage in the cohort was strong. Among some 400 genotyped donors of the cohort, an average of about 240,000 unique TCR beta nucleotide sequences was sequenced per donor, of which about 19% were non-productive. Summary of the overall study and its limitations: Roughly uniform sequencing depth across donors was assumed in presence/absence analyses, although this assumption may not hold. In a later analysis, some 18,000 TCR beta sequences were associated with specific HLA alleles at a false discovery rate of 0.05. A cluster of highly shared sequence variants was judged likely to represent a technical artifact of the sequencing pipeline. Most CMV-associated TCR beta chains appeared to be HLA-restricted in a later analysis, and the HLA associations seemed to be driven largely by CMV exposure. In this cohort, only TCR beta chains were sequenced, and detectable features were limited by the absence of alpha or paired-chain data. HLA typing was unavailable for some donors at each locus, so association tests used only the typed subset. Strong co-occurrence of HLA alleles, especially DR and DQ, made assigning TCR associations to individual alleles difficult. Most TCR sequences were observed very rarely across donors, whereas some public TCRs were present in many individuals. A total of some 180 TCR beta chains were listed by the study as associated with cytomegalovirus. Correlated functional status among segregating V segments might reflect linkage disequilibrium, but an unknown experimental factor could not be ruled out. A few of the identified cytomegalovirus-associated TCR beta chains were confirmed in vitro to be specific for cytomegalovirus antigens. The authors suggested that the approach could potentially be extended to other disease states and immunological phenotypes. A later analysis reported that several top co-occurrence clusters appeared linked to parvovirus B19, influenza, CMV and Epstein-Barr virus. In a later analysis, HLA-associated TCR beta chains showed more clonal expansion and lower generation probabilities than non-associated chains that were equally common. In both the original and validation cohorts, the classifier was reported to diagnose cytomegalovirus status with high specificity and sensitivity. Some IMGT-functional V segments, including TRBV6-2 and TRBV6-3, could not be distinguished by the 87-base-pair reads and were therefore excluded. According to a later genetic analysis, donors in an Asian-associated ancestry cluster had fewer N-insertions in productive TCRs than the approximately 630-donor mean. Because counts were too low, roughly 18 rarely observed V segments, including chromosome 9 orphons, were left out of the earlier analysis of over 550 of the donors. An earlier analysis of several hundred of the donors showed that most TCR beta V segments appeared in productive rearrangements either about 90% or about 30% of the time, which broadly matched IMGT annotations. In a later analysis, TCR association rates were found to vary across HLA loci, with the most associated TCRs seen for DRB1 alleles and the fewest for HLA-C alleles. For the cohort, immune exposure information was limited to CMV serostatus. In a later genetic analysis, a missense DCLRE1C variant was associated with V-gene and J-gene trimming of TCR beta chains, and the association was replicated in an independent cohort. A further reported finding was that TCR beta sequences accurately predicted the HLA-A and HLA-B alleles for most subjects in the first cohort.

The cohort comprised 670 or so healthy bone marrow donors. Cohort members were all nominally healthy when sampled, although unrecorded immune exposures were likely present. The donor was CMV seropositive and was included in the group of approximately 300 seropositive cohort members. Each donor provided a peripheral blood sample, and peripheral blood mononuclear cells were used for TCR beta sequencing. Genomic DNA was extracted from the blood cell samples with the Qiagen DNeasy Blood Extraction Kit. From V the trimming removes 8 bases and from J it removes 3 bases, while the gene matches leave 5 bases of the junction unaccounted for. The CDR3 measures 15 amino acids from cysteine to phenylalanine. The CDR3 DNA has 45 bases and is translated from base 1. The germline V gene sets CDR1 to SGHTA and CDR2 to FQGTGA. This clone appeared once. It has no known antigen specificity. No base-level quality is on record; no much larger clone is a single base apart.

Library preparation was by the immunoSEQ multiplex PCR assay. The multiplex PCR relied on a mix of 60 forward primers for TCR Vbeta segments and 13 reverse primers for TCR Jbeta segments. The CDR3 region of rearranged TCR beta genes was amplified from genomic DNA with a multiplex PCR assay. The amplified TCR beta libraries were sequenced on the Illumina HiSeq System as 87-base-pair reads. Under the source paper's analysis protocol: A later analysis tallied around 87 million unique TCR beta chains across the 600 to 700 repertoires, and roughly 11 million of those chains were shared by two or more donors. A nearest-neighbor algorithm error-corrected the raw reads and collapsed the reads into unique sequences, merging closely related sequences to remove PCR and sequencing errors. To assign V, D and J gene segments, CDR3 sequences were aligned to IMGT reference sequences. For a sequence to be retained, a match of at least six nucleotides was required to both a V gene segment and a J gene segment. A rearrangement was called productive if the CDR3 had no stop codons and remained in frame with V and J, and every other rearrangement was called non-productive. CDR3 was defined according to IMGT convention as the region running from the second conserved V-encoded cysteine to the conserved J-encoded phenylalanine. The earlier analysis of 587 of the donors excluded sequences that lacked an unambiguous match to a single V gene segment. An earlier analysis of approximately 590 of the donors called V segments functional above 56.7% productive rearrangements and segregating when the between-donor standard deviation exceeded 5%. To diagnose cytomegalovirus status from the catalog of TCR beta chain sequences, a statistical classification framework was built. In a later analysis, V and J genes were assigned by comparing TCR nucleotide sequences against IMGT/GENE-DB human TR gene sequences. The TCRdist pipeline was used in a later analysis to assign CDR3 sequences and most-parsimonious VDJ recombination scenarios. In a later analysis, every TCR beta chain was defined by the combination of its CDR3 amino acid sequence and its V-gene family, and reads without a unique V-gene family were dropped. In a later analysis, around 650 highly shared, low-generation-probability nucleotide sequences were removed to address suspected cross-contamination and a sequencing artifact. In a later analysis, a clonal expansion index was calculated for each public chain from normalized within-repertoire ranks of inferred template counts. Generation probabilities in a later analysis came from a VDJ recombination model fitted to out-of-frame rearrangements, and those results were checked against IGoR. In a later analysis, hypergeometric tests were used to score TCR-TCR, TCR-HLA and TCR-CMV co-occurrence, with a repertoire-size bias correction applied to TCR pairs. False discovery rates were estimated in a later analysis by permuting HLA or CMV assignments 20 times. In a later analysis, co-occurring TCRs were grouped using DBSCAN, and TCRdist sequence similarity was added for clustering within HLA-allele-positive subsets. Co-occurrence clustering excluded repertoires with fewer than 30,000 or more than 120,000 public chains, plus five with anomalous nucleotide sharing. As stored in TCRdb, this immuneACCESS dataset retains in-frame rearrangements with V and J assigned. A fraction of the clones does not appear; measured against another copy, unresolved V genes explain less than half of the discrepancy, and the remainder lacks a known reason. That table is the source of V, J and clone size, and D and trimming were worked out from the DNA. In all, the sample holds around 230,000 clones, and more than 75% of those were seen once. The ten largest clones add up to about 6.1% of the sample.

The chain joins TRBV7-3 to TRBJ2-1, and 12 bases in between align with TRBD2. This receptor was identified in a man between 40 and 49 years old in good health and CMV-seropositive. Material: PBMCs. The CDR3 reads CASGPGLAGYNEQFF. The nucleotides read TGTGCCAGCGGACCGGGACTAGCGGGCTACAATGAGCAGTTCTTC.